This T cell receptor (beta chain) stems from a study of blood T cell repertoires in COVID-19. Study background: Specimens from acute and convalescent COVID-19 originated in the United States, Italy and Spain. T cells, B-cell-depleted T cells, or PBMCs supplied cDNA or gDNA.

This CDR3 has 15 residues. Germline CDR1 KGHSH, CDR2 LQKENI. V was trimmed by 6 bases and J by 3 bases, leaving 14 bases between them. Authors' data handling: By means of reference gene primer amplification, nucleated cell counts were estimated. TCRdb's copy holds only in-frame clones and misses some; the assay was immunoSEQ multiplex PCR. V and J calls and clone size follow that table, whereas D and trimming were derived from the DNA. Of about 430,000 clones listed, 80% to 90% are singletons. Recruited during active infection, patients (from Seattle) were subsequently followed longitudinally. The chain uses TRBV18 and TRBJ2-2; the D gene is possibly TRBD2 (5 bases). Sequenced: peripheral blood. This TCR came from a man aged 18-30 years with COVID-19, enrolled during active disease. CDR3 in DNA: TGTGCCAGCTCCGCGCTGGAGGCTCACACCGGGGAGCTGTTTTTT. Residues: CASSALEAHTGELFF.